This TCR beta chain was sequenced in a study of T cells in Graves' hyperthyroidism and ophthalmopathy. Whole-study results and caveats: Ophthalmopathy stood apart from stable hyperthyroidism in a 13 V-J model.

There are many counts of this clonotype. No antigen is known for it. Amplification yielded TCR beta CDR3 regions, with RNA transcripts as the source. The HTBI primer set was used in a first-round RT-PCR of the TCR CDR3. TCRdb re-called the multiplex PCR reads with MiXCR, one entry per CDR3 protein. The sample records about 300,000 distinct CDR3 sequences, approximately 12% being singletons. CDR1 is MNHEY, CDR2 SVGEGT, per germline. The CDR3 runs to 15 residues. Trimming at V came to 6 bases and at J to 7 bases, leaving 12 bases not matched to a gene. This chain joins TRBV6-2 or TRBV6-3 and TRBJ1-5, with TRBD1 matching 7 bases. The sequencing sample was made of blood. The sequence was obtained from a woman aged 30 to 39 with Graves' hyperthyroidism that later progressed to Graves' ophthalmopathy. The CDR3: CASSSGTVPSQPQHF. For the CDR3, the DNA is TGTGCCAGCAGCTCAGGGACAGTCCCGTCGCAGCCCCAGCATTTT.